These 31 T cell receptor beta chains originate from one sample sequenced in a study of tumor-infiltrating lymphocytes in oesophageal squamous cell carcinoma. TCRdb used MiXCR to reprocess the PCR reads, holding one entry per CDR3 protein. In the table there are approximately 17,000 distinct CDR3 sequences, 40% to 45% of which are singletons. Sample: blood. Receptors were obtained from a female donor with esophageal squamous cell carcinoma.

The chain uses TRBV7-6 and TRBJ2-1, with D unclear. The length of the CDR3 is 12 residues. V was trimmed by 5 bases and J by 5 bases, leaving 7 bases between them. From germline, CDR1 is SGHVS and CDR2 FNYEAQ. In nucleotides, the CDR3 is TGTGCCAGCAGCGACGGACACAATGAGCAGTTCTTC. This sequence encodes CASSDGHNEQFF.

This clonotype was recorded at least ten times. J is TRBJ2-1 and V is TRBV11-3; D is possibly TRBD2 (7 bases). The J call is uncertain, as TRBJ2-7 better fits the DNA end. The CDR3 extends over 17 amino acids. Germline CDR1 reads SGHNT; CDR2 reads YENEEA. The CDR3 DNA reads TGTGCCAGCAGCGGTAGAGATAGAGGGGCGGGGGACAATGAGCAGTACTTC. This encodes CASSGRDRGAGDNEQYF.

This chain links TRBV7-2 with TRBJ2-3; 8 bases are shared with TRBD2. There are 16 residues in the CDR3. The germline CDR1 and CDR2 sequences are SGHTA and FQGNSA. V lost 5 bases and J lost 3; bases outside the gene matches: 10. CDR3 amino acids: CASSTRLAGGTDTQYF. The CDR3 DNA reads as TGTGCCAGCAGCACCCGACTGGCGGGGGGAACAGATACGCAGTATTTT. Based on the CDR3 plus reference TRBV7-2 and TRBJ2-3, the full variable domain is GAGVSQSPSNKVTEKGKDVELRCDPISGHTALYWYRQSLGQGLEFLIYFQGNSAPDKSGLPSDRFSAERTGGSVSTLTIQRTQQEDSAVYLCASSTRLAGGTDTQYFGPGTRLTVL.

The chain links TRBV6-1 to TRBJ2-5; TRBD1 aligns across 11 bases. Judging by the DNA end, TRBJ2-7 fits better; the J call may be wrong. From germline, CDR1 is MNHNS and CDR2 SASEGT. The CDR3 sequence is 11 residues long. The CDR3 nucleotides are TGTGCCAGCGGGACAGGGGGCGAGCAGTACTTC. It encodes CASGTGGEQYF.

The CDR3 DNA is TGTGCCAGCAGCTTTAGCGGGGGGGGTTACAATGAGCAGTTCTTC. Protein product: CASSFSGGGYNEQFF. The rearrangement uses TRBV7-9 and TRBJ2-1; TRBD2 aligns across 11 bases. The ends lost 3 bases at V and 4 bases at J; junction bases unmatched: 2. CDR3 length: 15 amino acids. CDR1 is SEHNR, CDR2 FQNEAQ, per germline (reference sequence). The whole variable domain, filled in from reference TRBV7-9 and TRBJ2-1, reads DTGVSQNPRHKITKRGQNVTFRCDPISEHNRLYWYRQTLGQGPEFLTYFQNEAQLEKSRLLSDRFSAERPKGSFSTLEIQRTEQGDSAMYLCASSFSGGGYNEQFFGPGTRLTVL.

This clonotype was recorded many times. This could be a read error, since a much larger clone is one nucleotide away. The chain links TRBV25-1 to TRBJ2-4, with D uncertain. This CDR3 has 11 residues. V was pared by 1 base and J by 13 bases, with 8 bases between. Germline loops: CDR1 MGHDK, CDR2 SYGVNS. In nucleotides, the CDR3 is TGTGCCAGCAGTGAATCTTATGAGCAGTACTTC. It encodes CASSESYEQYF.

This clonotype was counted at least ten times. The CDR3: CASSSGSVPSYNEQFF. Written as DNA, the CDR3 is TGTGCCAGTAGTAGCGGGAGCGTACCCTCCTACAATGAGCAGTTCTTC. The chain joins TRBV27 to TRBJ2-1, with 9 nucleotides matching TRBD2. J lost 0 bases, V lost 9 bases, and 9 bases had no gene match. Germline CDR1 MNHEY, CDR2 SMNVEV (reference sequence). The CDR3 runs to 16 residues.

The V gene is TRBV27, the J gene TRBJ2-7; possibly TRBD2 for D (6 bases). The J call is uncertain, as TRBJ2-5 better fits the DNA end. CDR1 is MNHEY and CDR2 is SMNVEV in the germline V gene (reference sequence). This CDR3 is built from 15 residues. CDR3 residues: CASSLTGGGRETQYF. The CDR3 region has the DNA TGTGCCAGCAGTTTAACCGGGGGTGGGCGAGAGACCCAGTACTTC.

This clonotype appeared many times. The gene calls are TRBV14 and TRBJ2-1, with unresolved D. Germline V lookup: CDR1 SGHDN, CDR2 FVKESK. The V end was cut by 0 bases, the J end by 5 bases, with 14 bases between. This CDR3 comprises 16 residues. This CDR3 reads CASSQDRSPPNNEQFF. The CDR3 DNA reads TGTGCCAGCAGCCAAGATCGGAGCCCTCCGAACAATGAGCAGTTCTTC.

This sequence joins TRBV7-2 and TRBJ2-5, with a weak D call TRBD1 (6 bases). The end of the DNA aligns better with TRBJ2-1, so the J call may be wrong. This CDR3 has 17 residues. CDR1 is SGHTA and CDR2 is FQGNSA in the germline V gene. The CDR3 coding sequence is TGTGCCAGCAGCTTATTTGGGAACAGGGTTGGAGACAATGAGCAGTTCTTC. Translating it yields CASSLFGNRVGDNEQFF.

This clonotype was observed a few times. This sequence joins TRBV29-1 and TRBJ2-1; a weak D match, TRBD2 (5 bases). The germline gives CDR1 SQVTM, CDR2 ANQGSEA. The CDR3 runs to 15 residues. The V end was cut by 8 bases, the J end by 0 bases, with 17 bases between. CDR3 bases: TGCAGCTACCGGGGTGGGGTGAGCTCCTACAATGAGCAGTTCTTC. Translation gives CSYRGGVSSYNEQFF.

The chain uses TRBV27 and TRBJ1-5, with a weak D call TRBD1 (5 bases). The CDR3 sequence is 16 residues long. The ends were cut back, 5 bases at V and 6 bases at J, with 20 bases in the middle. Looked up from germline, CDR1 is MNHEY and CDR2 is SMNVEV (reference sequence). The CDR3 is CASSPPGERGVQPQHF. Here the CDR3 DNA reads TGTGCCAGCAGTCCCCCGGGCGAGAGGGGCGTTCAGCCCCAGCATTTT.

In regard to this clonotype: This likely comes from a read error, as the CDR3 has no conserved phenylalanine or tryptophan at its end. No DNA is shown, since the ends of the CDR3 on it are uncertain; the CDR3 is the one TCRdb lists. The chain couples TRBV6-6 to TRBJ1-6; the D call in the table, TRBD1, was not verified against the DNA. The CDR3 is 10 amino acids in total, end residues counted. Germline V gene data show CDR1 as MNHNY and CDR2 as SVGAGI (reference sequence). CDR3 protein: CASSTGTGGI.

The chain is built from TRBV20-1 and TRBJ1-4; TRBD1 is a possible D gene (5 bases). Germline values: CDR1 DFQATT, CDR2 SNEGSKA (reference sequence). V was clipped by 3 bases and J by 8 bases, with 10 bases between them. CDR3 length equals 12 residues. The CDR3 reads CSASRQGEKLFF. Written as DNA, the CDR3 is TGCAGTGCTAGCAGGCAGGGAGAAAAACTGTTTTTT.

This chain uses TRBV7-2 with TRBJ1-2; 7 nucleotides align to TRBD1. CDR1 is SGHTA and CDR2 is FQGNSA in the germline V gene. V dropped 2 bases and J dropped 2; count of bases not matched to a gene: 11. CDR3 length equals 17 residues. The CDR3 sequence: CASSLMVDRAINYGYTF. CDR3 bases: TGTGCCAGCAGCTTAATGGTAGACAGGGCCATAAACTATGGCTACACCTTC.

By sample share, this clonotype is medium-sized. The genes are TRBV6-1 and TRBJ2-1; D tentatively fits TRBD1 or TRBD2 (5 bases each). The CDR3 length is 11 residues. Germline values: CDR1 MNHNS, CDR2 SASEGT. Between the trimmed V and J ends, which lost 5 bases and 7 bases, there was a span of 6 bases. The CDR3 DNA reads TGTGCCAGCAGTTGGGGGAATGAGCAGTTCTTC. As protein: CASSWGNEQFF.

There are many counts of this clonotype. The J gene is TRBJ2-5, the V gene TRBV5-5, with 14 bases identical to TRBD2. With V trimmed by 2 bases and J by 4 bases, 4 bases remained unmatched. The CDR3 sequence is 16 residues long. Germline V gene sequence: CDR1 SGHKS, CDR2 YYEKEE (reference sequence). The CDR3: CASSFKGTSGRETQYF. CDR3 nucleotide sequence: TGTGCCAGCAGCTTCAAGGGGACTAGCGGGAGAGAGACCCAGTACTTC.

The chain recombines TRBV11-2 with TRBJ2-3; D is possibly TRBD2 (7 bases). The closer fit of TRBJ2-7 to the DNA end suggests the J call may be wrong. Germline CDR1 is SGHAT and CDR2 is FQNNGV. The CDR3 loop spans 14 amino acids. The CDR3 sequence: CASSPMGGPYEQYF. CDR3 DNA sequence: TGTGCCAGCAGCCCGATGGGGGGGCCGTACGAGCAGTACTTC.

This clonotype counts as large. V gene TRBV7-2 combines with J gene TRBJ1-4; TRBD1 aligns across 12 bases. The CDR3 extends over 17 amino acids. V lost 5 bases and J lost 8; bases outside the gene matches: 12. The germline V gene encodes CDR1 SGHTA and CDR2 FQGNSA. The CDR3 DNA sequence: TGTGCCAGCAGCCCCCGGGACAGGGGGCGAGTCGGGGAAAAACTGTTTTTT. Residues: CASSPRDRGRVGEKLFF.

This chain uses TRBV20-1 with TRBJ2-3; D tentatively reads TRBD1 or TRBD2 (5 bases each). The DNA end lines up better with TRBJ2-5; the J call may be wrong. Germline V gives CDR1 DFQATT, CDR2 SNEGSKA (reference sequence). The CDR3 runs to 13 residues. This CDR3 is CSARYRGSKTQYF. Here the CDR3 DNA reads TGCAGTGCTAGATATCGGGGCTCGAAGACCCAGTACTTC.

The chain has TRBV6-5 and TRBJ2-3; 11 bases are shared with TRBD2. The DNA end is a closer match to TRBJ2-1, so the J assignment may be wrong. Germline assignment: CDR1 MNHEY and CDR2 SVGAGI. This CDR3 spans 15 amino acids. CDR3 protein: CASSEISGGAKEQFF. Written as DNA, the CDR3 is TGTGCCAGCAGTGAAATTAGCGGGGGGGCAAAGGAGCAGTTCTTC.

This clonotype is classed as medium-sized. This sequence joins TRBV12-3 or TRBV12-4 and TRBJ1-2; D might be TRBD1 (5 bases). This CDR3 contains 15 residues. The V end was cut by 7 bases, the J end by 8 bases, with 23 bases between. The CDR3 here is CASTLGALSRRGYTF. DNA of the CDR3: TGTGCCAGCACTCTTGGGGCCCTTTCCCGCCGGGGCTACACCTTC.

This clonotype appeared a few times. The chain has TRBV27 and TRBJ2-3; 12 positions match TRBD1. V lost 1 base, J lost 5 bases, and 10 bases stayed unmatched. The length of the CDR3 is 18 residues. Germline CDR1 and CDR2: MNHEY and SMNVEV (reference sequence). This CDR3 reads CASSLFEPGQGAIDTQYF. The DNA of the CDR3 is TGTGCCAGCAGTTTATTCGAACCGGGACAGGGGGCAATAGATACGCAGTATTTT.

Notes on this clonotype: Given the absence of the conserved phenylalanine or tryptophan at the CDR3 end, a read error is likely. The DNA is left out, because the CDR3 cannot be placed on it with certainty; the CDR3 is given as TCRdb lists it. The chain uses TRBV18 and TRBJ2-6; the D call in the table, TRBD2, was not verified against the DNA. Germline CDR1 and CDR2: KGHSH and LQKENI. The CDR3 extends over 9 residues, inclusive of both ends. CDR3 amino acids: CASSPSTSG.

This clonotype is medium-sized (0.01 to 0.1%) in the sample. The gene calls are TRBV7-3 and TRBJ2-2; 8 nucleotides match TRBD1. Per germline, CDR1 SGHTA and CDR2 FQGTGA. Trimming at V came to 3 bases and at J to 7 bases, leaving 4 bases not matched to a gene. The CDR3 spans 14 residues. CDR3 coding DNA: TGTGCCAGCAGCTTCAGGGGGCAGGGCGGGGAGCTGTTTTTT. Its translation is CASSFRGQGGELFF.

There are many counts of this clonotype. The genes are TRBV2 and TRBJ2-2; no clear D. Germline V lookup: CDR1 SNHLY, CDR2 FYNNEI. The V end was cut by 6 bases, the J end by 7 bases, with 6 bases between. The length of the CDR3 is 11 residues. The CDR3: CASRRVGELFF. DNA for the CDR3: TGTGCCAGCAGACGGGTCGGGGAGCTGTTTTTT. Drawing the rest from reference TRBV2 and TRBJ2-2, the complete variable domain is EPEVTQTPSHQVTQMGQEVILRCVPISNHLYFYWYRQILGQKVEFLVSFYNNEISEKSEIFDDQFSVERPDGSNFTLKIRSTKLEDSAMYFCASRRVGELFFGEGSRLTVL.

This clonotype was detected many times. The junction shows a germline mismatch at one end, possibly a read error. The chain combines TRBV11-2 with TRBJ1-6; D is unresolved. The CDR3 length is 14 residues. CDR1 is SGHAT and CDR2 is FQNNGV in the germline V gene. This chain's CDR3 is CASSLEGYNSPLHF. CDR3 bases: TGTGCCAGCAGCTTAGAGGGCTATAATTCACCCCTCCACTTC.

The CDR3 protein is CASSLDQTGELFF. Written as DNA, the CDR3 is TGTGCCAGCAGCTTAGATCAGACCGGGGAGCTGTTTTTT. This chain links TRBV7-4 with TRBJ1-1; D gene unclear. The DNA matches TRBJ2-2 better at its end, which makes the J call doubtful. The germline CDR1 and CDR2 sequences are SGHVT and SQSDAQ. The CDR3 is made up of 13 amino acids.

The V call is TRBV7-2, the J call TRBJ2-1; 9 positions agree with TRBD1. This CDR3 region has 15 residues. V was pared by 5 bases and J by 4 bases, with 6 bases of the junction left unmatched. The germline gives CDR1 SGHTA, CDR2 FQGNSA. In nucleotides, the CDR3 is TGTGCCAGCAGCACCGACAGGGGGTTTTACAATGAGCAGTTCTTC. Encoded protein: CASSTDRGFYNEQFF.

This clonotype showed up many times. The J gene is TRBJ2-3, the V gene TRBV19; the match to TRBD1 covers 9 bases. The CDR3 is 16 residues long. Trimming cost V 5 bases and J 4 bases; bases outside gene matches: 10. Looked up from germline, CDR1 is LNHDA and CDR2 is SQIVND (reference sequence). The CDR3 region has the DNA TGTGCCAGTAGTCCTCTCCGGGACAGGGATTCAGATACGCAGTATTTT. It codes for CASSPLRDRDSDTQYF.

About this clonotype: Likely a read error: the CDR3 ends without its conserved phenylalanine or tryptophan. The limits of the CDR3 on the DNA are not certain, so only TCRdb's listed CDR3 is given. The chain links TRBV28 to TRBJ2-5; whether TRBD2, the table's D call, matches the DNA was not checked. Germline V gene lookup returns CDR1 MDHEN and CDR2 SYDVKM. The CDR3 numbers 14 amino acids, ends counted. The CDR3 sequence: CASSQRAGPTMSSL.